The entry below describes one T cell receptor (beta chain). This clonotype was detected only a few times. The antigen it binds to is not known. Qualities for individual bases were not recorded, and no much larger clone is one base off. The CDR3 starts with the cysteine, ends with the phenylalanine, and has 15 residues. The CDR3 DNA has 45 bases and is translated from base 1. CDR1 GTSNPN and CDR2 SVGIG are derived from the germline V gene (reference sequence). V and J lose 5 bases and 0 bases, and a span of 14 bases separates them. This sample was taken from a study of identical twins (dated by TCRdb to 2016 to 2018). For the study in its entirety: The study deep-sequenced TCR alpha and beta repertoires from monozygotic twins, unrelated adults of various ages and cord blood to test whether fetal clonotypes persist. To rule out contamination, the twin experiments were replicated at different times with different library preparation protocols.

Study-wide findings and limitations: Abundant cord blood beta clonotypes carried fewer insertions; young adult naive repertoires showed a weaker similar trend, while memory repertoires showed none. Conclusions relied on cross-sectional statistical analysis, since the same donors could not be followed over many years. Zero-insertion analyses could be partly confounded by invariant T cells such as MAIT and iNKT, though diverse VJ usage argued against such confounding for most clonotypes. In monozygotic twins, out-of-frame TCR alpha sharing was systematically underestimated by recombination models, although the models agreed with sharing between unrelated individuals. Excess twin sharing in beta out-of-frame sequences was weaker because fewer shared sequences lowered the signal-to-noise ratio. Compared with coincidental sharing between unrelated individuals, out-of-frame TCR alpha sequences shared between twins had an excess of sequences with low generation probability.

All donors were healthy Caucasians. The twin cohort comprised three pairs of female monozygotic twins, all aged roughly 18 to 30 years. Peripheral blood mononuclear cells were used as the source from which RNA for TCR libraries was isolated. Receptor amplification or capture employed 5' RACE. The sequencing machine was an Illumina HiSeq 2000. A universal primer binding site was added through template switching, and the final cDNA carried a unique molecular identifier so that TCR cDNA molecules could be counted accurately. Specific primers in the conserved constant-segment region were used to synthesize first-strand cDNA for the TCR alpha and beta chains. To control for contamination, each cDNA library was double barcoded with a SMART-Mk sample barcode plus Illumina barcodes. TruSeq adapter sequences, together with Illumina sample barcodes, were added in two successive PCR steps. Sequencing of the TCR alpha and beta cDNA libraries was done on the Illumina HiSeq platform using custom primers. Per the original workflow: MiGEC processed the raw reads to extract unique molecular identifiers, while MiXCR was used to determine the CDR3 positions. Recombination models were inferred per individual with the repgenHMM and IGoR tools using an EM algorithm. The analysis of shared clonotypes was done with the tcR package in R, with sharing normalized by the product of cloneset sizes. Out-of-frame nonproductive sequences were analyzed to study raw recombination free of thymic and clonal selection effects. TCRdb took the public reads, trimmed them with fastp at Q25, ran MiXCR for clone calling and kept in-frame beta chains. Rows matching on CDR3 protein sequence are summarized as one entry with the most common DNA and genes. The V and J calls and clone size are TCRdb's, not the authors'. The sample has some 790,000 distinct CDR3 sequences on record, 15% to 20% of them singletons. Around 14% of the sample is in the top ten clones.

These data also featured in a second study, about T cells expressing NK-cell markers. The second paper states: In sorted CD3+CD56+NKG2C+, CD3+CD56+NKG2C- and CD3+CD56-NKG2C+ T-cell subsets from about 8 donors, TCR beta-chain repertoires were profiled. Among the eight sequenced donors, only one was HCMV-seronegative, while the other seven were HCMV-seropositive. To restrict sorting to alphabetaTCR-expressing T cells, an anti-gammadeltaTCR antibody was added in several experiments. In six donors, the dominant CD3+CD56+NKG2C+ clonotypes were among the top 10 CD8+ clonotypes and accounted for about 1.0-7.0% of CD8+ T cells. Those dominant clonotypes were again the most abundant among CD3+CD56-NKG2C+ cells in several donors, at about 28.3-60.1%. Whether the expanded NKG2C-expressing T cell clones were specific for HCMV antigens was left unclear. All eight donors whose samples were sequenced were randomly selected healthy volunteers, three of them men and five women. To determine HCMV serostatus, a commercial ELISA kit was used to detect HCMV-specific IgG in serum. For roughly 6 donors, bulk peripheral blood T-cell repertoires were also sequenced from unsorted PBMC. Reads were demultiplexed and grouped by UMI with MIGEC, and clonotypes were assembled and quantified with MiTCR. To exclude erroneous sequences, only TCR cDNA sequences supported by at least two reads were retained. Downstream repertoire analysis used the tcR package, and clonotypes were matched across fractions by CDR3 nucleotide sequence plus V segment. Antigen specificity was annotated against VDJdb with VDJmatch, allowing one amino acid substitution in CDR3.

The chain was built from TRBV30 and TRBJ1-5; the D gene is unclear. The sequence derives from a woman younger than 35 in good health. Input material: PBMCs. In nucleotide form, the sequence is TGTGCCTGGTCTGGTGAGTTCTTTAGCAATCAGCCCCAGCATTTT. Translation gives CAWSGEFFSNQPQHF.